The 30 T cell receptor beta chains below come from one sample, sequenced in a study of control samples from healthy donors and cancer patients. Using immunoSEQ multiplex PCR, the repertoire was profiled, and TCRdb retains in-frame clones only, with some absent. The sample lists around 130,000 clones, 87% occurring once. Material for sequencing was blood. These receptor sequences come from a man in his thirties or forties in good health.

V and J are TRBV27 and TRBJ1-6; D ambiguous. There are 13 residues in the CDR3. Germline V gene lookup returns CDR1 MNHEY and CDR2 SMNVEV (reference sequence). V was trimmed by 5 bases and J by 9 bases, leaving 11 bases between them. The CDR3 sequence is CASSPPGGSPLHF. The CDR3 bases are TGTGCCAGCAGTCCCCCCGGCGGTTCACCCCTCCACTTT.

This sequence joins TRBV7-3 and TRBJ2-3, with 8 bases matching TRBD2. Germline CDR1 reads SGHTA; CDR2 reads FQGTGA. This CDR3 contains 15 residues. The junction had 6 bases not matched to a gene; V was cut back by 4 bases and J by 3 bases. DNA for the CDR3: TGTGCCAGCAGCTCGAGCGGGGGCGGGACAGATACGCAGTATTTT. Translating gives CASSSSGGGTDTQYF. Based on the CDR3 plus reference TRBV7-3 and TRBJ2-3, the full variable domain is GAGVSQTPSNKVTEKGKYVELRCDPISGHTALYWYRQSLGQGPEFLIYFQGTGAADDSGLPNDRFFAVRPEGSVSTLKIQRTERGDSAVYLCASSSSGGGTDTQYFGPGTRLTVL.

J is TRBJ2-3 and V is TRBV5-1; a weak D match, TRBD2 (6 bases). Trimming shortened V by 2 bases and J by 3 bases, and 13 bases separated the two germline ends. Germline CDR1 is SGHRS and CDR2 is YFSETQ. The CDR3 runs 15 residues. CDR3 residues: CASSLGNSGTDTQYF. CDR3 DNA sequence: TGCGCCAGCAGCTTAGGGAATAGCGGTACAGATACGCAGTATTTT.

This clone was counted once. Here the CDR3 DNA reads TGTGCCAGCACCGCCCCAGGGGGCTTAGATTCACCCCTCCACTTT. It codes for CASTAPGGLDSPLHF. V and J are TRBV25-1 and TRBJ1-6, with 8 positions matching TRBD1. Germline CDR1 reads MGHDK; CDR2 reads SYGVNS. Trimming cost V 7 bases and J 8 bases; bases outside gene matches: 10. The CDR3 totals 15 residues.

This clone is medium-sized. J is TRBJ2-3 and V is TRBV7-9, with 7 bases matching TRBD1. The J segment lost 3 bases and the V segment lost 0 bases, leaving 9 bases of the junction unmatched. This CDR3 spans 17 amino acids. In germline, CDR1 is SEHNR, CDR2 FQNEAQ (reference sequence). The CDR3: CASSLARGTVYTDTQYF. In DNA, the CDR3 is TGTGCCAGCAGCTTAGCAAGGGGGACAGTTTATACAGATACGCAGTATTTT.

The chain has TRBV11-3 and TRBJ1-6; the D is unclear. V dropped 5 bases and J dropped 10 bases, with 9 bases sitting between them. The CDR3 sequence is 12 residues long. Looked up from germline, CDR1 is SGHNT and CDR2 is YENEEA. The CDR3 sequence is CASSADFSPLHF. The CDR3 DNA sequence: TGTGCCAGCAGCGCAGACTTCTCACCCCTCCACTTT. The full variable domain, rest sourced from reference TRBV11-3 and TRBJ1-6, is EAGVVQSPRYKIIEKKQPVAFWCNPISGHNTLYWYLQNLGQGPELLIRYENEEAVDDSQLPKDRFSAERLKGVDSTLKIQPAELGDSAVYLCASSADFSPLHFGNGTRLTVT.

J is TRBJ2-7 and V is TRBV24-1; the D gene is possibly TRBD1 (5 bases). Germline-derived CDR1 and CDR2 are KGHDR and SFDVKD. V was pared by 9 bases and J by 4 bases, with 9 bases between. The CDR3 loop spans 11 amino acids. CDR3 nucleotides: TGTGCCACCCTAAGACAGTACGAGCAGTACGTC. Its translation: CATLRQYEQYV.

The rearrangement joins TRBV6-6 to TRBJ1-2, with 7 positions matching TRBD1. Trimming took 7 bases from V and 8 from J; bases not matched to a gene: 10. Germline CDR1 is MNHNY and CDR2 is SVGAGI (reference sequence). This CDR3 region has 13 residues. The CDR3 sequence is CASTRGGIEGYTF. CDR3 DNA sequence: TGTGCCAGCACCAGGGGGGGAATTGAGGGCTACACCTTC.

The chain joins TRBV5-6 to TRBJ1-2; 7 bases match TRBD1. The V segment lost 4 bases and the J segment 0 bases; nucleotides outside the gene matches: 9. The CDR3 loop spans 16 amino acids. In germline, CDR1 is SGHDT, CDR2 YYEEEE. The CDR3 region is CASSSRGFLPNYGYTF. The CDR3, as DNA: TGTGCCAGCAGCAGCAGGGGGTTTTTACCTAACTATGGCTACACCTTC. Full variable domain (remainder filled in from reference TRBV5-6 and TRBJ1-2): DAGVTQSPTHLIKTRGQQVTLRCSPKSGHDTVSWYQQALGQGPQFIFQYYEEEERQRGNFPDRFSGHQFPNYSSELNVNALLLGDSALYLCASSSRGFLPNYGYTFGSGTRLTVV.

The rearrangement joins TRBV2 to TRBJ2-3; TRBD2 aligns across 7 bases. Germline V gene lookup returns CDR1 SNHLY and CDR2 FYNNEI. The CDR3 contains 15 residues. J lost 6 bases, V lost 1 base, and 7 bases had no gene match. The CDR3 nucleotides are TGTGCCAGCAGTGAAGAGGGGAATAGCGGGGATACGCAGTATTTT. Its translation: CASSEEGNSGDTQYF.

V gene TRBV30 combines with J gene TRBJ2-1, with D perhaps being TRBD1 or TRBD2 (6 bases each). The CDR3 sequence is 20 residues long. The V gene lost 0 bases and the J gene lost 9 bases, with 33 bases spanning the gap. The germline V gene encodes CDR1 GTSNPN and CDR2 SVGIG (reference sequence). The CDR3: CAWSVQGWGEFQGPPSEQFF. The CDR3 DNA follows: TGTGCCTGGAGTGTACAAGGTTGGGGGGAATTCCAGGGGCCACCCAGTGAGCAGTTCTTC.

The V call is TRBV6-5, the J call TRBJ2-7; D call uncertain. CDR1 and CDR2 from the germline V gene are MNHEY and SVGAGI. The ends were cut back, 5 bases at V and 1 base at J, with 15 bases in the middle. This CDR3 spans 15 amino acids. The CDR3 DNA reads TGTGCCAGCAGTAACTGGGGTACAACGTCCTACGAGCAGTACGTC. It translates to CASSNWGTTSYEQYV.

The rearrangement joins TRBV5-1 to TRBJ1-5; D gene ambiguous. This CDR3 is built from 16 residues. V dropped 0 bases and J dropped 0 bases, with 10 bases sitting between them. Per germline, CDR1 SGHRS and CDR2 YFSETQ. The CDR3 sequence: CASSLGDYYSNQPQHF. The CDR3 DNA reads TGCGCCAGCAGCTTGGGGGATTATTATAGCAATCAGCCCCAGCATTTT.

The V and J genes are TRBV3-1 (or the pseudogene TRBV3-2) and TRBJ2-4, with 8 bases aligning to TRBD2. V shed 3 bases, J shed 6 bases, and the junction held 7 bases outside the gene matches. Germline V CDR1 and CDR2: LGHDT, YNNKEL (reference sequence). The CDR3 covers 15 residues. This CDR3 is CASSQFSGDGNIQYF. Here the CDR3 DNA reads TGTGCCAGCAGCCAGTTTAGCGGGGACGGAAACATTCAGTACTTC.

The J gene is TRBJ1-5, the V gene TRBV29-1; 9 bases agree with TRBD1. CDR3 size: 13 residues. Trimming took 5 bases from V and 3 from J; bases not matched to a gene: 2. CDR1 and CDR2 from the germline V gene are SQVTM and ANQGSEA. The CDR3 DNA reads TGCAGCGTTAGGACAGGGGCCAATCAGCCCCAGCATTTT. This sequence encodes CSVRTGANQPQHF.

The rearrangement links TRBV18 to TRBJ1-1, with TRBD1 as a possible D gene (6 bases). The V and J ends lost 2 bases and 5 bases respectively, with 18 bases between them. The CDR3 contains 16 residues. Per germline, CDR1 KGHSH and CDR2 LQKENI. The CDR3 reads CASSPTRGSLGTEAFF. The CDR3 DNA follows: TGTGCCAGCTCACCAACGAGGGGGTCGCTGGGGACTGAAGCTTTCTTT.

The CDR3 loop is CASSPQQGSVDTQYF. CDR3 DNA sequence: TGTGCCAGCAGTCCACAACAGGGGTCGGTAGATACGCAGTATTTT. The chain has TRBV6-5 and TRBJ2-3; TRBD1 matches 7 bases. Germline V gene data show CDR1 as MNHEY and CDR2 as SVGAGI. The CDR3 covers 15 residues. V lost 5 bases to trimming and J lost 5 bases; unmatched junction nucleotides: 10.

The chain combines TRBV19 with TRBJ1-5; tentative D call: TRBD1 (5 bases). The V gene lost 6 bases and the J gene lost 11 bases, with 23 bases spanning the gap. This CDR3 contains 15 residues. CDR1 is LNHDA and CDR2 is SQIVND in the germline V gene (reference sequence). CDR3 sequence reads: CASRGVGFQQSAQHF. DNA of the CDR3: TGTGCCAGTAGGGGGGTGGGTTTCCAGCAATCGGCCCAGCATTTT.

The chain couples TRBV5-4 to TRBJ2-1; possibly TRBD1 for D (5 bases). V lost 3 bases, J lost 5 bases, and 15 bases lay in between. Germline V gives CDR1 SGHNT, CDR2 YYREEE (reference sequence). CDR3 size: 15 residues. The CDR3 loop reads CASSSRAFLHNEQFF. CDR3 sequence (DNA): TGTGCCAGCAGCTCCAGGGCGTTTCTCCACAATGAGCAGTTCTTC.

The chain joins TRBV9 to TRBJ1-5; D unclear. The V and J ends lost 4 bases and 3 bases respectively, with 14 bases between them. Germline lookup yields CDR1 SGDLS and CDR2 YYNGEE. The CDR3 extends over 15 amino acids. CDR3 region: CASSPGMQINQPQHF. The CDR3 DNA reads TGTGCCAGCAGCCCCGGGATGCAGATCAATCAGCCCCAGCATTTT.

J is TRBJ1-3 and V is TRBV7-9; TRBD1 matches at 8 bases. Germline V CDR1 and CDR2: SEHNR, FQNEAQ (reference sequence). The trim removed 2 bases at V and 1 base at J, leaving 7 bases unmatched. This CDR3 has 17 residues. The CDR3 DNA sequence: TGTGCCAGCAGCTTAAGTATGCAGGGGGCTTCTGGAAACACCATATATTTT. The encoded protein is CASSLSMQGASGNTIYF.

This chain uses TRBV27 with TRBJ1-2, with a tentative D call TRBD1 (6 bases). This CDR3 comprises 18 residues. V was pared by 3 bases and J by 0 bases, with 20 bases between. Germline V CDR1 and CDR2: MNHEY, SMNVEV (reference sequence). The chain's CDR3 is CASSFTGAGRLANYGYTF. The CDR3 DNA is TGTGCCAGCAGTTTTACGGGGGCAGGTAGATTAGCTAACTATGGCTACACCTTC.

The CDR3 region is CASSEYPPTNEQFF. The CDR3, as DNA: TGTGCCAGCAGTGAATACCCTCCGACGAATGAGCAGTTCTTC. V and J are TRBV25-1 and TRBJ2-1, with unresolved D. Germline loops: CDR1 MGHDK, CDR2 SYGVNS. The CDR3 loop spans 14 amino acids. V lost 0 bases to trimming and J lost 7 bases, with 10 bases between them.

The chain uses TRBV5-8 and TRBJ1-5; possibly TRBD1 for D (5 bases). The CDR3 loop spans 14 amino acids. V gave up 4 bases and J gave up 5 bases, with 13 bases separating them. Germline V gene sequence: CDR1 SGHTS, CDR2 YDEGEE. The DNA for the CDR3 is TGTGCCAGCAGCAGGGGTGGGCAGCATCAGCCCCAGCATTTT. Translated: CASSRGGQHQPQHF.

V and J are TRBV24-1 and TRBJ1-5; D uncertain. The CDR3 totals 14 residues. Germline V gives CDR1 KGHDR, CDR2 SFDVKD. V was clipped by 4 bases and J by 5 bases, with 11 bases between them. The CDR3 protein is CATSDHRQDQPQHF. The DNA of the CDR3 is TGTGCCACCAGTGACCACCGCCAGGATCAGCCCCAGCATTTT.

The chain is built from TRBV2 and TRBJ1-2; D call uncertain. The CDR3 has 15 residues. Germline V gene data show CDR1 as SNHLY and CDR2 as FYNNEI. V was shortened by 3 bases and J by 4 bases, with 15 bases between the two germline ends. The DNA of the CDR3 is TGTGCCAGCAGTGAGGAAGATGTGGTTGGCTATGGCTACACCTTC. Translated: CASSEEDVVGYGYTF.

The chain carries TRBV27 and TRBJ2-3, with 8 bases fitting TRBD1. The junction had 7 bases not matched to a gene; V was cut back by 4 bases and J by 7 bases. This CDR3 is built from 14 residues. Looked up from germline, CDR1 is MNHEY and CDR2 is SMNVEV (reference sequence). CDR3 sequence reads: CASSSTGGRNTQYF. The CDR3 DNA sequence: TGTGCCAGCAGTTCTACAGGGGGGAGGAATACGCAGTATTTT.

The chain uses TRBV9 and TRBJ2-7; D perhaps matches TRBD1 (6 bases). Germline CDR1 is SGDLS and CDR2 is YYNGEE. The length of the CDR3 is 15 residues. The germline V and J ends were trimmed by 4 bases and 0 bases, with 14 bases remaining between them. The CDR3 DNA sequence: TGTGCCAGCAGCCTCGGACAGAGTCCCTCCTACGAGCAGTACTTC. Translation: CASSLGQSPSYEQYF.

The chain joins TRBV5-5 to TRBJ2-3; D is tentatively TRBD1 or TRBD2 (5 bases each). The CDR3 runs to 16 residues. Trimming removed 3 bases at V and 4 bases at J, with 18 bases between. Germline V CDR1 and CDR2: SGHKS, YYEKEE (reference sequence). For the CDR3, the DNA is TGTGCCAGCAGCTCTTTGGGACCAGCTCTTCCAGATACGCAGTATTTT. Residues: CASSSLGPALPDTQYF.

The chain employs TRBV19 and TRBJ1-5; 9 bases map to TRBD1. Germline V lookup: CDR1 LNHDA, CDR2 SQIVND (reference sequence). CDR3 length equals 17 residues. V lost 3 bases and J lost 7; bases outside the gene matches: 13. CDR3 sequence: CASSILLSGQGVQPQHF. The DNA for the CDR3 is TGTGCCAGTAGTATTCTGTTGTCGGGACAGGGAGTCCAGCCCCAGCATTTT.